The T cell receptor beta chain described here comes from a study of blood T cell repertoires in COVID-19. Losses at the gene ends were 6 bases for V and 3 bases for J; bases not matched to a gene: 10. CDR1 and CDR2 (germline): MDHEN, SYDVKM. CDR3 length equals 16 residues. Sequencing used immunoSEQ multiplex PCR; TCRdb keeps in-frame clones, though not all of them. The data show fewer than 200,000 clones, with approximately 90% seen just once and nearly 5% held by the top ten. The chain couples TRBV28 to TRBJ2-7; TRBD1 matches at 11 bases. The receptor's source is a man under 40 with COVID-19, enrolled during active disease. The sequenced sample consisted of peripheral blood. The CDR3 nucleotides are TGTGCCAGCAGCCTTACAGGGACAGGGGGAGTCTACGAGCAGTACTTC. This codes for CASSLTGTGGVYEQYF.